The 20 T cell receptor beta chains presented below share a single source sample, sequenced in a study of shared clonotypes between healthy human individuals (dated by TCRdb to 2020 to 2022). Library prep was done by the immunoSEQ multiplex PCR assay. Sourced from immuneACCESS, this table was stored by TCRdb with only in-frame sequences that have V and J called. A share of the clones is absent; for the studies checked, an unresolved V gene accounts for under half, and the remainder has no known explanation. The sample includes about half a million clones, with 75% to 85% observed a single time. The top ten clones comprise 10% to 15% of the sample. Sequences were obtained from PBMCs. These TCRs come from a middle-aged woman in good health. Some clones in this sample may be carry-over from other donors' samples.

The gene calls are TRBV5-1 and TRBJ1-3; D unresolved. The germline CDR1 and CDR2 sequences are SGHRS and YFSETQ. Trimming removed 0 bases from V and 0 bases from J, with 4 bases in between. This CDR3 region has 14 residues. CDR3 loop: CASSLGNSGNTIYF. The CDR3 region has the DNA TGCGCCAGCAGCTTGGGCAACTCTGGAAACACCATATATTTT.

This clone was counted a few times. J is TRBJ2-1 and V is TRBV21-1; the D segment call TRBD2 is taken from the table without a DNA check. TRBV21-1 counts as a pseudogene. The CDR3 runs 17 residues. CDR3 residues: CASSKGHGWDFYNEQFF. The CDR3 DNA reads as TGTGCCAGCAGCAAAGGCCATGGGTGGGACTTCTACAATGAGCAGTTCTTC.

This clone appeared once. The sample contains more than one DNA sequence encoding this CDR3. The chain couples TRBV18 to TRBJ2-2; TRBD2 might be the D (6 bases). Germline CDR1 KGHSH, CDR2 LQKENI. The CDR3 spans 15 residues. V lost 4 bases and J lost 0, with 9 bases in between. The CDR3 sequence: CASSQTGANTGELFF. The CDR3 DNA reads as TGTGCCAGCTCACAAACGGGAGCGAACACCGGGGAGCTGTTTTTT.

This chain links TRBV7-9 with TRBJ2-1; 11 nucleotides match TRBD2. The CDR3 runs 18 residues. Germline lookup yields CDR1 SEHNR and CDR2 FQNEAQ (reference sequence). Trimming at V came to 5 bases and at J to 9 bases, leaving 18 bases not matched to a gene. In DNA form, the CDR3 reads TGTGCCAGCAGCGCAACCACCGTTCCGGGACTAGCGGTCTTTGAGCAGTTCTTC. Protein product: CASSATTVPGLAVFEQFF.

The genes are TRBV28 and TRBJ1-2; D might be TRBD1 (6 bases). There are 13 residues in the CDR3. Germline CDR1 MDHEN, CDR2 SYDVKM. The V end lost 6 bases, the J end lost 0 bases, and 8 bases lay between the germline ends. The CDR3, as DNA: TGTGCCAGCAGGGACAGTGCTAACTATGGCTACACCTTC. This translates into CASRDSANYGYTF.

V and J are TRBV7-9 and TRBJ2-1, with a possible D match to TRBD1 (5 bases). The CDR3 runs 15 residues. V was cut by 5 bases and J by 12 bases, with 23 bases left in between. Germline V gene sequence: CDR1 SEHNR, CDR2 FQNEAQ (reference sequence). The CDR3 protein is CASSPLLRTPGLQFF. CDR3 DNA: TGTGCCAGCAGCCCCCTTTTGAGGACCCCAGGGTTGCAGTTCTTC.

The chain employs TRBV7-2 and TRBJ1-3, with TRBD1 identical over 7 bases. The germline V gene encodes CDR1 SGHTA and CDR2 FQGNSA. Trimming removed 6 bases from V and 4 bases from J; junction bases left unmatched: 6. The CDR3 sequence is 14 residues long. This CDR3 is CASSSPGQGNTIYF. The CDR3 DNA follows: TGTGCCAGCAGTTCACCGGGACAGGGAAACACCATATATTTT.

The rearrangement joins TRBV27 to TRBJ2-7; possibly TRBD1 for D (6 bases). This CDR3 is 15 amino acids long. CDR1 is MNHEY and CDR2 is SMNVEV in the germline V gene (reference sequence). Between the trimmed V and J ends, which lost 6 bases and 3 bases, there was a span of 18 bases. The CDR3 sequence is CASSARRMGHYEQYF. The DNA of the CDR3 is TGTGCCAGCAGCGCACGGCGAATGGGACACTACGAGCAGTACTTC.

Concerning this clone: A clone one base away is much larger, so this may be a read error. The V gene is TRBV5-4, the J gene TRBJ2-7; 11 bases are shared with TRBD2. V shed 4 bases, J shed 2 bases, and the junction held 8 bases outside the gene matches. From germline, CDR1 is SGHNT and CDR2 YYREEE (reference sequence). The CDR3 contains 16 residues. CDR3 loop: CASSPDGTSGTYEQYF. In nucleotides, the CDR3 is TGTGCCAGCAGCCCGGACGGGACTAGCGGTACCTACGAGCAGTACTTC.

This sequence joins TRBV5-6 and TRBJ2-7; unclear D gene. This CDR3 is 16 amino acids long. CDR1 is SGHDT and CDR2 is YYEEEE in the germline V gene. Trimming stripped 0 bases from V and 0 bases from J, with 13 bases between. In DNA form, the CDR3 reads TGTGCCAGCAGCTTGGCCCCCGCCGGCGGCTCCTACGAGCAGTACTTC. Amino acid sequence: CASSLAPAGGSYEQYF.

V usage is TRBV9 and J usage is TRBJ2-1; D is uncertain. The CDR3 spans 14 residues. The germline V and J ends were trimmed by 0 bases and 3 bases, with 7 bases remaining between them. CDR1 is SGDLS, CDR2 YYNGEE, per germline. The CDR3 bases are TGTGCCAGCAGCGTAGGGGTTGACTACAATGAGCAGTTCTTC. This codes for CASSVGVDYNEQFF.

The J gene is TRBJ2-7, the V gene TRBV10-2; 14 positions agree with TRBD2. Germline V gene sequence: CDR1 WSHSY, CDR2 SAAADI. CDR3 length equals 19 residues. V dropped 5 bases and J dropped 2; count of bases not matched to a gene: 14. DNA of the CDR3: TGCGCCAGCAGTTTCACATCCGGGACTAGCGGGAGATCGGCCTACGAGCAGTACTTC. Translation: CASSFTSGTSGRSAYEQYF.

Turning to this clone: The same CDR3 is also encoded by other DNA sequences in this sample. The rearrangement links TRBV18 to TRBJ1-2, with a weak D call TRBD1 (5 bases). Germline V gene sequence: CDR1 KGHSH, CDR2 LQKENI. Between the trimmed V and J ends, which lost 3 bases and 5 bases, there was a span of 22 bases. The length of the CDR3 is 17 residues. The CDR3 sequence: CASSPGTGGRIRYGYTF. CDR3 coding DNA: TGTGCCAGCTCACCGGGGACGGGGGGTCGGATTAGGTATGGCTACACCTTC.

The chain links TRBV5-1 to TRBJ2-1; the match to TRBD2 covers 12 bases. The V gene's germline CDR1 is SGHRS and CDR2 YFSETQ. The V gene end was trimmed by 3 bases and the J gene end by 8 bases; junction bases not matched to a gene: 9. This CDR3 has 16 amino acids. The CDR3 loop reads CASSSSGTSGFDEQFF. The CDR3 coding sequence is TGCGCCAGCAGCTCCTCCGGGACTAGCGGGTTCGATGAGCAGTTCTTC.

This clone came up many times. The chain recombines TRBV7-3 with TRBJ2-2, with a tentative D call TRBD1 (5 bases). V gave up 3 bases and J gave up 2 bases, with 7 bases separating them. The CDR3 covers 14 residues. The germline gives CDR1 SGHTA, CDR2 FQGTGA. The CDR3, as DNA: TGTGCCAGCAGCTTCGACAGTAACACCGGGGAGCTGTTTTTT. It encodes CASSFDSNTGELFF.

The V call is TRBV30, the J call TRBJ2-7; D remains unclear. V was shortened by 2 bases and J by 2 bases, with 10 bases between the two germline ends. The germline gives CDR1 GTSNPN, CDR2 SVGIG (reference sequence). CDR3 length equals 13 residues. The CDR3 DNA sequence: TGTGCCTGGAGTTATGGCCCGGCCTACGAGCAGTACTTC. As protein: CAWSYGPAYEQYF.

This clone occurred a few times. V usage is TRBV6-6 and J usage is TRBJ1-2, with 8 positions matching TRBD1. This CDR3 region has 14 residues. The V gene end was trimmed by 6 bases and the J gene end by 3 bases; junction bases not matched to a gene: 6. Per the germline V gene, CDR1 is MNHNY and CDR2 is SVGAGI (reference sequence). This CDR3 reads CASRSDRGYYGYTF. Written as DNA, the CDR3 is TGTGCCAGCAGGTCCGACAGGGGCTACTATGGCTACACCTTC.

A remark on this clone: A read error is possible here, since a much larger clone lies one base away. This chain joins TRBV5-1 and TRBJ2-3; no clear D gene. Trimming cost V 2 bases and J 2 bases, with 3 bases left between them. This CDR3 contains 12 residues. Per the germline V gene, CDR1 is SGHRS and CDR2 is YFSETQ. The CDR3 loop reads CASSLNTDTQYF. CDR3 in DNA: TGCGCCAGCAGCTTAAACACAGATACGCAGTATTTT.

In DNA form, the CDR3 reads TGTGCCAGCAGTGAAAGCTGGGGGGGCGGCTACACCTTC. Translation: CASSESWGGGYTF. The chain uses TRBV2 and TRBJ1-2, with D possibly being TRBD1 (6 bases). Germline-derived CDR1 and CDR2 are SNHLY and FYNNEI. The CDR3 covers 13 residues. V was shortened by 2 bases and J by 8 bases, with 12 bases between the two germline ends.

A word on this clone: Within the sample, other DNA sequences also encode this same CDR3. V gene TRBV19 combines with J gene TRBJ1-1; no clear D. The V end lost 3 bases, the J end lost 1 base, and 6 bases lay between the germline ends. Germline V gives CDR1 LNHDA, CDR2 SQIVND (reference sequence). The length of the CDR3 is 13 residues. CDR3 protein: CASSIRGNTEAFF. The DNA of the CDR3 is TGTGCCAGTAGTATTCGGGGGAACACTGAAGCTTTCTTT.